Below, 16 T cell receptor beta chains from the same sample are listed, as sequenced in a study of blood T cell repertoires in COVID-19. Measured with immunoSEQ multiplex PCR; TCRdb has only the in-frame clones, and not every one. This sample has around 86,000 clones, with roughly 84% found just once. Sequencing was performed on peripheral blood. The receptors stem from a woman older than 75 with acute or convalescent COVID-19.

This clone occurred once. The J gene is TRBJ1-6, the V gene TRBV19; no firm D call. Germline CDR1 LNHDA, CDR2 SQIVND (reference sequence). Trimming stripped 1 base from V and 7 bases from J, with 5 bases between. The CDR3 has 13 amino acids. CDR3 region: CASSIAQNSPLHF. The CDR3 nucleotides are TGTGCCAGTAGTATAGCCCAAAATTCACCCCTCCACTTT.

A few counts support this clone. This chain connects TRBV12-3 or TRBV12-4 to TRBJ1-2; TRBD1 is a possible D gene (5 bases). Trimming pared 8 bases from V and 3 bases from J, leaving 13 bases between. The CDR3 has 13 amino acids. Here the CDR3 DNA reads TGTGCCAGCGGGGATGGGGCGGACTATGGCTACACCTTC. This translates into CASGDGADYGYTF.

The genes are TRBV18 and TRBJ2-7; 8 bases are a match to TRBD1. Trimming removed 5 bases from V and 6 bases from J; junction bases left unmatched: 9. CDR3 size: 14 residues. Germline V gene data show CDR1 as KGHSH and CDR2 as LQKENI. The CDR3 spells CASSSQGRGREQYF. CDR3 DNA: TGTGCCAGCTCATCCCAAGGCAGGGGGCGCGAGCAGTACTTC. The full variable domain, its missing parts supplied by reference TRBV18 and TRBJ2-7, is NAGVMQNPRHLVRRRGQEARLRCSPMKGHSHVYWYRQLPEEGLKFMVYLQKENIIDESGMPKERFSAEFPKEGPSILRIQQVVRGDSAAYFCASSSQGRGREQYFGPGTRLTVT.

The rearrangement uses TRBV3-1 (or the pseudogene TRBV3-2) and TRBJ2-1; tentative D call: TRBD2 (6 bases). The CDR3 contains 15 residues. The V and J ends lost 6 bases and 2 bases respectively, with 14 bases between them. Germline CDR1 reads LGHDT; CDR2 reads YNNKEL (reference sequence). This CDR3 is CASSPPGVTYNEQFF. CDR3 coding DNA: TGTGCCAGCAGTCCTCCGGGAGTAACCTACAATGAGCAGTTCTTC.

This sequence joins TRBV6-5 and TRBJ1-2; weak D call: TRBD1 (6 bases). Germline loops: CDR1 MNHEY, CDR2 SVGAGI. The CDR3 is 10 residues long. V was shortened by 10 bases and J by 7 bases, with 10 bases between the two germline ends. Written as DNA, the CDR3 is TGTGCCACGCAGGGGCTTGGCTACACCTTC. This codes for CATQGLGYTF.

In regard to this clone: In the same sample, other DNA sequences code for this CDR3. The J gene is TRBJ1-3, the V gene TRBV5-4; 7 bases agree with TRBD1. The length of the CDR3 is 13 residues. The V and J ends lost 1 base and 7 bases, in that order; junction bases with no gene match: 2. CDR1 is SGHNT and CDR2 is YYREEE in the germline V gene (reference sequence). CDR3 amino acids: CASSLRGGNTIYF. The CDR3 nucleotides read TGTGCCAGCAGCTTGCGAGGGGGCAACACCATATATTTT.

The V gene is TRBV11-3, the J gene TRBJ2-1, with TRBD2 matching 8 bases. Trimming removed 5 bases from V and 5 bases from J; junction bases left unmatched: 14. CDR3 length equals 17 residues. Germline lookup yields CDR1 SGHNT and CDR2 YENEEA. The CDR3 nucleotides are TGTGCCAGCAGCCCATTTAGGAGTACTAGCGGAGACAATGAGCAGTTCTTC. Its translation: CASSPFRSTSGDNEQFF.

V gene TRBV30 combines with J gene TRBJ1-3; TRBD1 matches 7 bases. From germline, CDR1 is GTSNPN and CDR2 SVGIG (reference sequence). Losses at the gene ends were 0 bases for V and 3 bases for J; bases not matched to a gene: 5. The length of the CDR3 is 15 residues. CDR3 protein: CAWSVSRGVGNTIYF. Written as DNA, the CDR3 is TGTGCCTGGAGTGTATCCAGGGGGGTTGGAAACACCATATATTTT.

The CDR3 region is CASSIDLSGTANTGELFF. The CDR3 bases are TGTGCCAGTAGTATAGATCTATCAGGGACAGCGAACACCGGGGAGCTGTTTTTT. The rearrangement joins TRBV19 to TRBJ2-2, with 7 bases identical to TRBD1. Unmatched junction bases numbered 7, after V lost 0 bases and J lost 0 bases. The CDR3 runs 18 residues. Germline values: CDR1 LNHDA, CDR2 SQIVND (reference sequence).

CDR3 sequence (DNA): TGTGCCAGCAGTTACGCTGGGGCGAGGAACTATGGCTACACCTTC. Protein sequence: CASSYAGARNYGYTF. This sequence joins TRBV6-5 and TRBJ1-2; weak D call: TRBD1 (5 bases). Trimming cost V 2 bases and J 2 bases, with 12 bases left between them. This CDR3 contains 15 residues. Germline CDR1 reads MNHEY; CDR2 reads SVGAGI.

V and J are TRBV5-5 and TRBJ2-1; D not certain. The V end was cut by 0 bases, the J end by 5 bases, with 9 bases between. The CDR3 loop spans 14 amino acids. The V gene's germline CDR1 is SGHKS and CDR2 YYEKEE (reference sequence). CDR3 region: CASSLVGRDNEQFF. In DNA form, the CDR3 reads TGTGCCAGCAGCTTGGTTGGTCGCGACAATGAGCAGTTCTTC.

This chain joins TRBV27 and TRBJ2-3; 10 bases match TRBD2. Per germline, CDR1 MNHEY and CDR2 SMNVEV (reference sequence). Losses at the gene ends were 5 bases for V and 2 bases for J; bases not matched to a gene: 10. CDR3 length equals 17 residues. The CDR3 DNA sequence: TGTGCCAGCAGTGATCACACGACTAGCGGGCCCACAGATACGCAGTATTTT. It is translated as CASSDHTTSGPTDTQYF.

This chain uses TRBV5-1 with TRBJ2-7, with D maybe TRBD2 (5 bases). Trimming took 4 bases from V and 5 from J, leaving 16 bases between them. Germline V gene lookup returns CDR1 SGHRS and CDR2 YFSETQ. The CDR3 covers 14 residues. CDR3 nucleotides: TGCGCCAGCAGCCCCGTGGCGGGTTCCCACGAGCAGTACTTC. It codes for CASSPVAGSHEQYF.

The genes are TRBV27 and TRBJ1-5; D possibly corresponds to TRBD1 (6 bases). CDR3 length equals 14 residues. Germline V CDR1 and CDR2: MNHEY, SMNVEV (reference sequence). The V end was cut by 8 bases, the J end by 4 bases, with 15 bases between. In DNA, the CDR3 is TGTGCCAGCGGCAGGACAGTACAGAATCAGCCCCAGCATTTT. Residues: CASGRTVQNQPQHF.

The CDR3 protein is CASSPNNRIYEKLFF. The CDR3 nucleotides are TGTGCCAGCTCCCCAAATAACAGGATTTATGAAAAACTGTTTTTT. The chain employs TRBV25-1 and TRBJ1-4; possible D gene TRBD1, 5 bases. There are 15 residues in the CDR3. Deletions cut 8 bases from V and 6 bases from J, with 19 bases between. Germline V CDR1 and CDR2: MGHDK, SYGVNS.

This sequence joins TRBV28 and TRBJ1-1, with a possible D match to TRBD1 (5 bases). The CDR3 has 14 residues. Germline lookup yields CDR1 MDHEN and CDR2 SYDVKM. Trimming took off 2 bases at V and 1 base at J, with 8 bases between the two ends. CDR3 amino acids: CASSLPTGNTEAFF. The DNA of the CDR3 is TGTGCCAGCAGTTTACCAACAGGGAACACTGAAGCTTTCTTT.